This is a list of T cell receptor beta chains from one sample in a study of T cell responses to AZD1222 COVID-19 vaccine. Using immunoSEQ multiplex PCR, the repertoire was profiled, and TCRdb retains in-frame clones only, with some absent. There are 90,000 or so clones in the sample; approximately 89% occur only once, and roughly 5.2% lies in the top ten. The sequencing here drew on peripheral blood, taken 28 days after the second AZD1222 dose. The receptors were sampled from an adult who received the AZD1222 COVID-19 vaccine. Both conserved end residues are part of each CDR3. D genes are given only for firm matches. Clone size is stated in some rows and not others, as once, few, many or a class when expanded.

j_gene: TRBJ2-7; abundance: once; d_gene: TRBD1; v_gene: TRBV6-2/TRBV6-3; CDR3aa: CASSYRKKKVEDRPYEQYF; CDR3nt: TGTGCCAGCAGTTACCGAAAAAAAAAGGTGGAGGACAGGCCCTACGAGCAGTACTTC
j_gene: TRBJ1-3; abundance: -; d_gene: -; v_gene: TRBV7-2; CDR3aa: CASRSQGYGNTIYF; CDR3nt: TGTGCCAGCAGATCCCAGGGATATGGAAACACCATATATTTT
j_gene: TRBJ1-1; abundance: -; d_gene: TRBD1; v_gene: TRBV9; CDR3aa: CASSPEGQTHEAFF; CDR3nt: TGTGCCAGCAGCCCAGAGGGACAGACCCATGAAGCTTTCTTT
j_gene: TRBJ2-3; abundance: -; d_gene: TRBD2; v_gene: TRBV10-1; CDR3aa: CASSDRGGVTDTQYF; CDR3nt: TGCGCCAGCAGTGACCGGGGGGGCGTTACAGATACGCAGTATTTT
j_gene: TRBJ2-6; abundance: -; d_gene: TRBD2; v_gene: TRBV3-1/TRBV3-2; CDR3aa: CASSQETAGGEIHSGANVLTF; CDR3nt: TGTGCCAGCAGCCAAGAGACCGCGGGGGGCGAAATACACTCTGGGGCCAACGTCCTGACTTTC
j_gene: TRBJ2-3; abundance: once; d_gene: -; v_gene: TRBV6-2/TRBV6-3; CDR3aa: CASSLLVSTDTQYF; CDR3nt: TGTGCCAGCAGTTTATTAGTGAGCACAGATACGCAGTATTTT
j_gene: TRBJ2-1; abundance: -; d_gene: TRBD2; v_gene: TRBV19; CDR3aa: CASSFASGSYNEQFF; CDR3nt: TGTGCCAGTAGTTTCGCTAGCGGGAGTTACAATGAGCAGTTCTTC
j_gene: TRBJ2-5; abundance: -; d_gene: -; v_gene: TRBV13; CDR3aa: CASSLWGGAETQYF; CDR3nt: TGTGCCAGCAGCTTATGGGGGGGCGCTGAGACCCAGTACTTC
j_gene: TRBJ2-5; abundance: -; d_gene: -; v_gene: TRBV12-5; CDR3aa: CASGLADIGALQETQYF; CDR3nt: TGTGCTAGTGGTTTGGCAGACATTGGGGCATTACAAGAGACCCAGTACTTC
j_gene: TRBJ1-1; abundance: -; d_gene: TRBD1; v_gene: TRBV27; CDR3aa: CASSYDRGGAEAFF; CDR3nt: TGTGCCAGCAGTTACGACAGGGGGGGCGCTGAAGCTTTCTTT
j_gene: TRBJ2-7; abundance: -; d_gene: -; v_gene: TRBV18; CDR3aa: CASSRPGFRATYEQYF; CDR3nt: TGTGCCAGCTCACGTCCGGGTTTCAGGGCGACCTACGAGCAGTACTTC
j_gene: TRBJ1-4; abundance: -; d_gene: TRBD1; v_gene: TRBV6-5; CDR3aa: CASSDRGVLYEKLFF; CDR3nt: TGTGCCAGCAGCGACAGGGGAGTTTTATACGAAAAACTGTTTTTT
j_gene: TRBJ2-2; abundance: -; d_gene: -; v_gene: TRBV9; CDR3aa: CASSVGDGELFF; CDR3nt: TGTGCCAGCAGCGTAGGTGACGGGGAGCTGTTTTTT
j_gene: TRBJ2-5; abundance: -; d_gene: -; v_gene: TRBV6-1; CDR3aa: CASSEEMGAGGQYF; CDR3nt: TGTGCCAGCAGTGAAGAAATGGGCGCCGGTGGCCAGTACTTC
j_gene: TRBJ2-5; abundance: -; d_gene: TRBD1; v_gene: TRBV6-2/TRBV6-3; CDR3aa: CASSYSIGTAQETQYF; CDR3nt: TGTGCCAGCAGTTACTCCATCGGGACAGCCCAAGAGACCCAGTACTTC
j_gene: TRBJ2-7; abundance: -; d_gene: TRBD1; v_gene: TRBV20-1; CDR3aa: CSASRDRYDEQYF; CDR3nt: TGCAGTGCTAGTCGGGACAGGTATGACGAGCAGTACTTC
j_gene: TRBJ1-2; abundance: -; d_gene: TRBD1; v_gene: TRBV18; CDR3aa: CASSPRGQDGYTF; CDR3nt: TGTGCCAGCTCACCCAGGGGGCAGGATGGCTACACCTTC
j_gene: TRBJ2-3; abundance: -; d_gene: -; v_gene: TRBV4-3; CDR3aa: CASSQKGGNTDTQYF; CDR3nt: TGCGCCAGCAGCCAGAAAGGGGGGAACACAGATACGCAGTATTTT